A single sample gave rise to the 27 T cell receptor beta chains below, sequenced in a study of blood T cell repertoires in COVID-19. Sequencing was performed with immunoSEQ multiplex PCR; in TCRdb, only in-frame clones are kept and a portion is missing. This sample carries tens of thousands of clones, around nine tenths of them seen once, and the ten largest clones take 2.5% to 3.5%. Sequenced input: peripheral blood. These receptors were taken from a woman older than 75 with acute or convalescent COVID-19.

The chain recombines TRBV6-6 with TRBJ1-2; 9 bases fit TRBD1. Trimming took 2 bases from V and 7 from J; bases not matched to a gene: 2. The CDR3 loop spans 13 amino acids. The germline V gene encodes CDR1 MNHNY and CDR2 SVGAGI (reference sequence). Written as DNA, the CDR3 is TGTGCCAGCAGTTACGGACAGGGGTTTGGCTACACCTTC. It specifies CASSYGQGFGYTF.

The chain joins TRBV19 to TRBJ1-2; 7 bases map to TRBD1. V shed 2 bases, J shed 7 bases, and the junction held 4 bases outside the gene matches. The V gene's germline CDR1 is LNHDA and CDR2 SQIVND (reference sequence). CDR3 length: 13 residues. CDR3 in DNA: TGTGCCAGTAGTATAAACAGGGGCGGTGGCTACACCTTC. Translated, it gives CASSINRGGGYTF.

The J gene is TRBJ1-6, the V gene TRBV9, with 7 bases lining up with TRBD1. The trim removed 0 bases at V and 7 bases at J, leaving 4 bases unmatched. The V gene's germline CDR1 is SGDLS and CDR2 YYNGEE. The CDR3 loop spans 15 amino acids. The CDR3 loop is CASSVAGTANSPLHF. The DNA for the CDR3 is TGTGCCAGCAGCGTAGCAGGGACAGCAAATTCACCCCTCCACTTT.

The chain combines TRBV4-1 with TRBJ2-1; D may be TRBD2 (5 bases). The CDR3 totals 16 residues. Germline loops: CDR1 MGHRA, CDR2 YSYEKL. Trimming took off 1 base at V and 4 bases at J, with 14 bases between the two ends. The DNA of the CDR3 is TGCGCCAGCAGCCAAGTCAGCGGAGTTGTATACAATGAGCAGTTCTTC. Protein product: CASSQVSGVVYNEQFF.

V and J are TRBV2 and TRBJ1-1; perhaps TRBD1 as D (6 bases). The germline gives CDR1 SNHLY, CDR2 FYNNEI. CDR3 size: 12 residues. V lost 6 bases and J lost 10, with 15 bases in between. The CDR3 is CASSRGGVAAFF. In DNA form, the CDR3 reads TGTGCCAGCAGCCGGGGGGGCGTCGCAGCTTTCTTT.

The chain combines TRBV28 with TRBJ1-2; the match to TRBD1 covers 8 bases. The CDR3 sequence is 14 residues long. Germline lookup yields CDR1 MDHEN and CDR2 SYDVKM. The junction had 4 bases not matched to a gene; V was cut back by 6 bases and J by 1 base. CDR3 sequence: CASSQGAFNYGYTF. The CDR3 DNA is TGTGCCAGCAGCCAGGGGGCGTTTAACTATGGCTACACCTTC.

The chain has TRBV7-3 and TRBJ2-3; 11 bases line up with TRBD2. The germline gives CDR1 SGHTA, CDR2 FQGTGA. The CDR3 sequence is 18 residues long. With 2 bases clipped from V and 0 bases from J, the junction kept 7 bases outside the gene matches. This CDR3 reads CASSLGAGTSGSTDTQYF. CDR3 DNA: TGTGCCAGCAGCTTAGGGGCCGGGACTAGCGGTAGCACAGATACGCAGTATTTT.

This clone was observed a few times. The rearrangement uses TRBV5-1 and TRBJ1-4; D gene uncertain. The CDR3 sequence is 15 residues long. Per germline, CDR1 SGHRS and CDR2 YFSETQ. V lost 1 base, J lost 8 bases, and 15 bases lay in between. Here the CDR3 DNA reads TGCGCCAGCAGCTTGATCTCCAACCCACTGGAAAAACTGTTTTTT. This sequence encodes CASSLISNPLEKLFF.

This chain links TRBV19 with TRBJ1-6; D ambiguous. The CDR3 totals 17 residues. V shed 10 bases and J shed 0 bases, with 19 bases lying between them. Looked up from germline, CDR1 is LNHDA and CDR2 is SQIVND (reference sequence). CDR3 sequence: CAIQSPWESSYNSPLHF. CDR3 nucleotides: TGTGCCATTCAATCCCCGTGGGAGAGCTCCTATAATTCACCCCTCCACTTT.

This sequence joins TRBV29-1 and TRBJ2-7, with TRBD2 matching 9 bases. This CDR3 has 14 amino acids. The J segment lost 3 bases and the V segment lost 5 bases, leaving 8 bases of the junction unmatched. CDR1 and CDR2 (germline): SQVTM, ANQGSEA. CDR3 nucleotides: TGCAGCGTTTCGCCTAGCGGGACAATCTACGAGCAGTACTTC. Amino acids: CSVSPSGTIYEQYF.

This clone was observed many times. The genes are TRBV7-9 and TRBJ2-1, with D tentatively TRBD1 (7 bases). This CDR3 region has 16 residues. V lost 2 bases to trimming and J lost 5 bases, with 16 bases between them. CDR1 is SEHNR and CDR2 is FQNEAQ in the germline V gene (reference sequence). The CDR3 sequence: CASSLKGARDNNEQFF. The CDR3 DNA reads as TGTGCCAGCAGCTTAAAGGGGGCGCGGGACAACAATGAGCAGTTCTTC.

The chain carries TRBV28 and TRBJ1-4, with no clear D. The CDR3 has 17 residues. V lost 2 bases and J lost 5, with 18 bases in between. Germline values: CDR1 MDHEN, CDR2 SYDVKM. The CDR3: CASSLPPGRVDNEKLFF. CDR3 nucleotide sequence: TGTGCCAGCAGTTTACCCCCTGGGAGGGTCGACAATGAAAAACTGTTTTTT.

This clone was detected once. This chain uses TRBV6-2 or TRBV6-3 with TRBJ1-5; the D gene is possibly TRBD1 (6 bases). V was pared by 2 bases and J by 5 bases, with 10 bases between. The CDR3 extends over 14 amino acids. Germline lookup yields CDR1 MNHEY and CDR2 SVGEGT. The CDR3 reads CASSYTGRDQPQHF. The CDR3 DNA reads as TGTGCCAGCAGTTACACAGGGAGGGATCAGCCCCAGCATTTT.

This clone was counted once. V gene TRBV28 combines with J gene TRBJ1-3; a weak D match, TRBD1 (6 bases). This CDR3 region has 12 residues. V lost 7 bases, J lost 8 bases, and 12 bases lay in between. Germline-derived CDR1 and CDR2 are MDHEN and SYDVKM. In nucleotides, the CDR3 is TGTGCCAGCAACGACAGGATCCACACCATATATTTT. Its protein is CASNDRIHTIYF.

The chain has TRBV28 and TRBJ2-3, with D tentatively TRBD2 (6 bases). From germline, CDR1 is MDHEN and CDR2 SYDVKM. The CDR3 length is 15 residues. The V end lost 6 bases, the J end lost 1 base, and 14 bases lay between the germline ends. CDR3 loop: CASSRTSRGTDTQYF. The CDR3, as DNA: TGTGCCAGCAGCCGTACTAGCCGAGGCACAGATACGCAGTATTTT.

The genes are TRBV10-3 and TRBJ2-7; perhaps TRBD2 as D (7 bases). This CDR3 comprises 15 residues. Germline CDR1 reads ENHRY; CDR2 reads SYGVKD. With 6 bases removed from V and 2 bases from J, the gap between germline ends came to 17 bases. This chain's CDR3 is CAISPATGGPYEQYF. Written as DNA, the CDR3 is TGTGCCATCAGCCCGGCGACCGGGGGGCCCTACGAGCAGTACTTC.

V is TRBV5-1 and J is TRBJ2-2; 7 bases line up with TRBD1. The germline CDR1 and CDR2 sequences are SGHRS and YFSETQ. The CDR3 sequence is 17 residues long. V trimming: 0 bases; J trimming: 5 bases; junction bases outside the gene matches: 10. The CDR3 nucleotides are TGCGCCAGCAGCTTGGCCCCAGGGGGTGCGGGTACCGGGGAGCTGTTTTTT. Translating it yields CASSLAPGGAGTGELFF.

The chain uses TRBV3-1 (or the pseudogene TRBV3-2) and TRBJ2-5; possibly TRBD1 for D (5 bases). This CDR3 contains 14 residues. V lost 4 bases, J lost 1 base, and 10 bases lay in between. CDR1 and CDR2 from the germline V gene are LGHDT and YNNKEL (reference sequence). The CDR3 is CASSPRQFQETQYF. In DNA form, the CDR3 reads TGTGCCAGCAGCCCCCGACAGTTCCAAGAGACCCAGTACTTC.

The rearrangement links TRBV5-1 to TRBJ2-1, with 13 bases lining up with TRBD2. The CDR3 runs to 16 residues. Germline V lookup: CDR1 SGHRS, CDR2 YFSETQ. J gave up 4 bases and V 6 bases, and 7 bases lay outside the gene matches. As DNA, the CDR3 is TGCGCCAGCACCATAGAGGGACTAGCGGGATACAATGAGCAGTTCTTC. Protein product: CASTIEGLAGYNEQFF.

The chain uses TRBV2 and TRBJ1-2, with D perhaps TRBD1 (5 bases). The CDR3 totals 15 residues. V lost 1 base and J lost 1, with 10 bases in between. Germline CDR1 is SNHLY and CDR2 is FYNNEI. The CDR3 loop reads CASSEVRQINYGYTF. The CDR3 bases are TGTGCCAGCAGTGAAGTGAGACAGATTAACTATGGCTACACCTTC.

The J gene is TRBJ1-6, the V gene TRBV30; weak D call: TRBD1 (6 bases). V lost 0 bases, J lost 9 bases, and 12 bases lay in between. There are 14 residues in the CDR3. CDR1 GTSNPN and CDR2 SVGIG come from the germline V gene (reference sequence). CDR3 DNA: TGTGCCTGGAGTGTGGTACAGGGAAGTTCACCCCTCCACTTT. It translates to CAWSVVQGSSPLHF.

V usage is TRBV5-1 and J usage is TRBJ1-2; 7 bases are shared with TRBD1. CDR3 length equals 13 residues. J lost 8 bases, V lost 4 bases, and 8 bases had no gene match. Germline-derived CDR1 and CDR2 are SGHRS and YFSETQ. CDR3 DNA sequence: TGCGCCAGCAGCATAGACAGGGCCGTAGGCTACACCTTC. It translates to CASSIDRAVGYTF. Supplemented by reference TRBV5-1 and TRBJ1-2, the full variable domain reads KAGVTQTPRYLIKTRGQQVTLSCSPISGHRSVSWYQQTPGQGLQFLFEYFSETQRNKGNFPGRFSGRQFSNSRSEMNVSTLELGDSALYLCASSIDRAVGYTFGSGTRLTVV.

The chain combines TRBV9 with TRBJ1-3; TRBD1 aligns across 9 bases. Germline CDR1 and CDR2: SGDLS and YYNGEE. This CDR3 has 17 amino acids. V shed 2 bases, J shed 2 bases, and the junction held 8 bases outside the gene matches. DNA of the CDR3: TGTGCCAGCAGCGTGGGTGGTGGGGACAGGGCTGGAAACACCATATATTTT. Protein sequence: CASSVGGGDRAGNTIYF.

This chain connects TRBV11-2 to TRBJ1-1; 7 bases agree with TRBD1. There are 13 residues in the CDR3. The V gene end was trimmed by 10 bases and the J gene end by 0 bases; junction bases not matched to a gene: 5. Germline V CDR1 and CDR2: SGHAT, FQNNGV. The CDR3 region is CATGTDMNTEAFF. The CDR3 nucleotides read TGTGCCACTGGGACAGATATGAACACTGAAGCTTTCTTT.

This chain uses TRBV5-6 with TRBJ2-5; TRBD2 matches at 10 bases. This CDR3 has 14 residues. CDR1 and CDR2 from the germline V gene are SGHDT and YYEEEE. The trim removed 2 bases at V and 4 bases at J, leaving 2 bases unmatched. For the CDR3, the DNA is TGTGCCAGCAGCTTAGCGGGGGGGGCAGAGACCCAGTACTTC. Residues: CASSLAGGAETQYF.

Concerning this clone itself: The junction does not match germline at one end; this may be a read error. The chain has TRBV7-7 and TRBJ1-3; D is ambiguous. CDR3 length: 13 amino acids. Germline V gene data show CDR1 as SSHAT and CDR2 as FNYEAQ (reference sequence). CDR3 loop: CASSLERGNTIYF. The CDR3 coding sequence is TGTGCTAGCAGCTTAGAGAGGGGAAACACCATATATTTT.

The chain combines TRBV19 with TRBJ1-4, with D possibly matching TRBD1 (6 bases). The CDR3 has 14 residues. Trimming removed 4 bases at V and 6 bases at J, with 12 bases between. The germline CDR1 and CDR2 sequences are LNHDA and SQIVND (reference sequence). The CDR3 is CASSRQDVYEKLFF. DNA for the CDR3: TGTGCCAGTAGTAGACAGGACGTCTATGAAAAACTGTTTTTT.